These 17 T cell receptor beta chains originate from one sample sequenced in a study of regulatory T cells in long-lasting Graves disease. The time point here: newly diagnosed GD, antithyroid drugs for less than 3 months. Construction of the TCR library relied on RNA isolated from PBMCs. Libraries of TCR beta came from iRepertoire HTBI primers plus Arm-PCR of CDR3 regions. Via MiXCR, TCRdb re-called the multiplex PCR reads, giving one row per CDR3 protein. The repertoire holds approximately 350,000 distinct CDR3 sequences, with around 16% as singletons. The sample was also linked to a second study, of T cells in Graves' hyperthyroidism and ophthalmopathy.

The specimen was peripheral blood mononuclear cells (PBMCs), collected at new diagnosis, from a patient treated with antithyroid drugs. The receptors come from a woman under 30 with Graves disease.

This clonotype occurred a few times. The rearrangement uses TRBV5-6 and TRBJ1-4; no reliable D call. There are 15 residues in the CDR3. The germline CDR1 and CDR2 sequences are SGHDT and YYEEEE. Trimming removed 0 bases from V and 0 bases from J, with 6 bases in between. CDR3 sequence reads: CASSLAVATNEKLFF. CDR3 coding DNA: TGTGCCAGCAGCTTGGCCGTAGCAACTAATGAAAAACTGTTTTTT.

This clonotype has only a few counts. The V and J genes are TRBV28 and TRBJ2-2; 13 bases map to TRBD2. The length of the CDR3 is 19 residues. Germline CDR1 reads MDHEN; CDR2 reads SYDVKM. V gave up 6 bases and J gave up 9 bases; unmatched junction bases: 19. CDR3 nucleotides: TGTGCCAGCAGCCACCTCGGAACTACTAGCGGGGGGGCCAGGAGGGAGCTGTTTTTT. It specifies CASSHLGTTSGGARRELFF. Combining the CDR3 with reference TRBV28 and TRBJ2-2 gives the whole variable domain DVKVTQSSRYLVKRTGEKVFLECVQDMDHENMFWYRQDPGLGLRLIYFSYDVKMKEKGDIPEGYSVSREKKERFSLILESASTNQTSMYLCASSHLGTTSGGARRELFFGEGSRLTVL.

There are many counts of this clonotype. The CDR3 sequence: CASSRDPGKLFF. CDR3 DNA: TGTGCCAGCAGCCGAGATCCAGGAAAACTGTTTTTT. The chain employs TRBV3-1 and TRBJ1-4, with D uncertain. With 4 bases removed from V and 10 bases from J, the gap between germline ends came to 10 bases. The V gene's germline CDR1 is LGHDT and CDR2 YNNKEL (reference sequence). This CDR3 has 12 residues. Using reference TRBV3-1 and TRBJ1-4 for the parts outside the CDR3, the full variable domain is DTAVSQTPKYLVTQMGNDKSIKCEQNLGHDTMYWYKQDSKKFLKIMFSYNNKELIINETVPNRFSPKSPDKAHLNLHINSLELGDSAVYFCASSRDPGKLFFGSGTQLSVL.

In this sample, this clonotype turned up once. The chain is built from TRBV6-5 and TRBJ2-3, with TRBD2 matching over 7 bases. Germline-derived CDR1 and CDR2 are MNHEY and SVGAGI. Germline trimming cut 0 bases from V and 2 bases from J; bases unmatched to any gene: 5. CDR3 length equals 16 residues. CDR3: CASSYSWLADTDTQYF. CDR3 DNA sequence: TGTGCCAGCAGTTACTCCTGGCTAGCGGACACAGATACGCAGTATTTT.

This clonotype was seen many times. The V gene is TRBV3-1, the J gene TRBJ2-7; D gene ambiguous. This CDR3 spans 15 amino acids. V dropped 0 bases and J dropped 2 bases, with 11 bases sitting between them. From germline, CDR1 is LGHDT and CDR2 YNNKEL (reference sequence). Here the CDR3 DNA reads TGTGCCAGCAGCCAAGATTCGCGCAGAACCTACGAGCAGTACTTC. Translation gives CASSQDSRRTYEQYF.

This clonotype was recorded many times. The V call is TRBV5-1, the J call TRBJ2-3; D is possibly TRBD2 (6 bases). Trimming shortened V by 3 bases and J by 5 bases, and 19 bases separated the two germline ends. Per germline, CDR1 SGHRS and CDR2 YFSETQ. The CDR3 sequence is 16 residues long. The CDR3 bases are TGCGCCAGCAGCTCCGTTAGCGGTGATCTTAGAGATACGCAGTATTTT. The encoded protein is CASSSVSGDLRDTQYF.

This clonotype has ten or more counts. The gene calls are TRBV27 and TRBJ1-2; perhaps TRBD1 as D (6 bases). The CDR3 is 14 residues long. From germline, CDR1 is MNHEY and CDR2 SMNVEV (reference sequence). V was cut by 3 bases and J by 8 bases, with 16 bases left in between. The CDR3, as DNA: TGTGCCAGCAGTTTGACAGGCCCTTCGGAAGGCTACACCTTC. Residues: CASSLTGPSEGYTF.

The chain recombines TRBV9 with TRBJ2-3; perhaps TRBD2 as D (6 bases). Germline CDR1 and CDR2: SGDLS and YYNGEE. V lost 4 bases and J lost 6, with 21 bases in between. The CDR3 is made up of 16 amino acids. The CDR3 DNA reads as TGTGCCAGCAGCCCTTCACTCGGGACTGCCCTGGATACGCAGTATTTT. Residues: CASSPSLGTALDTQYF.

Only a few counts were recorded for this clonotype. This rearrangement joins TRBV5-1 to TRBJ2-3, with a possible D match to TRBD2 (5 bases). The CDR3 is 15 residues long. The germline CDR1 and CDR2 sequences are SGHRS and YFSETQ. The V end was cut by 4 bases, the J end by 1 base, with 13 bases between. The CDR3 DNA is TGCGCCAGCAGCGGGCCGGTTAGCGGCACAGATACGCAGTATTTT. Protein product: CASSGPVSGTDTQYF. Full variable domain (missing parts from reference TRBV5-1 and TRBJ2-3): KAGVTQTPRYLIKTRGQQVTLSCSPISGHRSVSWYQQTPGQGLQFLFEYFSETQRNKGNFPGRFSGRQFSNSRSEMNVSTLELGDSALYLCASSGPVSGTDTQYFGPGTRLTVL.

In its sample, this clonotype was seen many times. This sequence joins TRBV2 and TRBJ1-5; D uncertain. V was trimmed by 5 bases and J by 0 bases, leaving 17 bases between them. Germline V gene lookup returns CDR1 SNHLY and CDR2 FYNNEI. The CDR3 contains 17 residues. The CDR3 coding sequence is TGTGCCAGCAGTCGGAAAAGTATAAGTAATAGCAATCAGCCCCAGCATTTT. It specifies CASSRKSISNSNQPQHF.

This clonotype has more than one count but fewer than ten. The gene calls are TRBV5-5 and TRBJ1-2, with 11 bases aligning to TRBD1. The CDR3 has 14 residues. The V gene's germline CDR1 is SGHKS and CDR2 YYEKEE (reference sequence). The V segment lost 7 bases and the J segment 2 bases; nucleotides outside the gene matches: 4. The DNA of the CDR3 is TGTGCCAGCGACCGGACAGGGGGCAACTATGGCTACACCTTC. Translating it yields CASDRTGGNYGYTF.

This clonotype was picked up many times. The chain is built from TRBV12-3 or TRBV12-4 and TRBJ1-2; 8 positions match TRBD1. The CDR3 has 14 amino acids. V was pared by 5 bases and J by 4 bases, with 6 bases of the junction left unmatched. CDR3 sequence: CASSGRTGSYGYTF. CDR3 in DNA: TGTGCCAGCAGTGGACGGACAGGGAGCTATGGCTACACCTTC.

Note on this clonotype: A much larger clone differs by one base, so this may be a read error. The V gene is TRBV11-2, the J gene TRBJ1-6; unclear D gene. Germline-derived CDR1 and CDR2 are SGHAT and FQNNGV. CDR3 size: 15 residues. In nucleotides, the CDR3 is TGTGCCTGCAGCCCCCGACCGCCGACGGGGTCACCCCTCCACTTT. Translation: CACSPRPPTGSPLHF.

The chain couples TRBV14 to TRBJ2-2; D remains unclear. The CDR3 runs to 14 residues. V dropped 3 bases and J dropped 6 bases, with 11 bases sitting between them. CDR1 and CDR2 from the germline V gene are SGHDN and FVKESK. CDR3 in amino acids: CASSHNGSPGELFF. As DNA, the CDR3 is TGTGCCAGCAGCCACAACGGTTCACCCGGGGAGCTGTTTTTT.

In this sample, this clonotype turned up many times. V gene TRBV5-6 combines with J gene TRBJ2-3, with 8 bases that match TRBD2. The CDR3 spans 14 residues. Germline CDR1 reads SGHDT; CDR2 reads YYEEEE. Trimming cost V 6 bases and J 2 bases; bases outside gene matches: 5. CDR3 DNA: TGTGCCAGCAACAAAGGACTAGCCACAGATACGCAGTATTTT. It is translated as CASNKGLATDTQYF.

In this sample, this clonotype turned up many times. Written as DNA, the CDR3 is TGTGCCAGCAGTCTAACACAGGGAGGCACTGAAGCTTTCTTT. It yields the protein CASSLTQGGTEAFF. The chain couples TRBV6-1 to TRBJ1-1, with a possible D match to TRBD1 (6 bases). Per germline, CDR1 MNHNS and CDR2 SASEGT. This CDR3 is built from 14 residues. Trimming stripped 5 bases from V and 4 bases from J, with 14 bases between.

The rearrangement uses TRBV12-3 or TRBV12-4 and TRBJ1-5; D uncertain. The CDR3 sequence is 15 residues long. V lost 2 bases and J lost 4, with 12 bases in between. CDR3 in amino acids: CASSLSRRLNQPQHF. CDR3 in DNA: TGTGCCAGCAGTTTATCTCGGCGGTTGAATCAGCCCCAGCATTTT.